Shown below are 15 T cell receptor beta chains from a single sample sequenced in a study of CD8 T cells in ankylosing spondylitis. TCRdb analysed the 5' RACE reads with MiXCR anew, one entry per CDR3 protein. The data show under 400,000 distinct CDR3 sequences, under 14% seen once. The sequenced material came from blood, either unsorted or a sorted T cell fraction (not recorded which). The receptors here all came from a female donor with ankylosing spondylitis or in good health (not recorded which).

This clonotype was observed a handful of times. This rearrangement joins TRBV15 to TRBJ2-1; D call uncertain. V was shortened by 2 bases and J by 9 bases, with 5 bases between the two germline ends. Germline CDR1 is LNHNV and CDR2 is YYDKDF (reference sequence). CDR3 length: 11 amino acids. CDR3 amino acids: CATSRRSEQFF. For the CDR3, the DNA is TGTGCCACCAGCAGAAGATCTGAGCAGTTCTTC. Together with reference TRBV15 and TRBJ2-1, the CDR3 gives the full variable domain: DAMVIQNPRYQVTQFGKPVTLSCSQTLNHNVMYWYQQKSSQAPKLLFHYYDKDFNNEADTPDNFQSRRPNTSFCFLDIRSPGLGDTAMYLCATSRRSEQFFGPGTRLTVL.

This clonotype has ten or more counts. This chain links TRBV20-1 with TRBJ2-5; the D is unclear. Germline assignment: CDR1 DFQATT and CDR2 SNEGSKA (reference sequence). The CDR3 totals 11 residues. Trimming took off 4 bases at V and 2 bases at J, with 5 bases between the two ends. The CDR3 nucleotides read TGCAGTGCTATCCTGCAAGAGACCCAGTACTTC. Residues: CSAILQETQYF.

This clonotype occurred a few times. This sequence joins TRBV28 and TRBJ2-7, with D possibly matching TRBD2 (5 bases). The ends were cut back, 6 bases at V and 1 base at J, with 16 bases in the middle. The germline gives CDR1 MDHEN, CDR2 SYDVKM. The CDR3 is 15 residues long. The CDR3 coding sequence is TGTGCCAGCAGCCACCAACTAACGGGGTCCTACGAGCAGTACTTC. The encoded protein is CASSHQLTGSYEQYF. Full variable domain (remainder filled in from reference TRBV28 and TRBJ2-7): DVKVTQSSRYLVKRTGEKVFLECVQDMDHENMFWYRQDPGLGLRLIYFSYDVKMKEKGDIPEGYSVSREKKERFSLILESASTNQTSMYLCASSHQLTGSYEQYFGPGTRLTVT.

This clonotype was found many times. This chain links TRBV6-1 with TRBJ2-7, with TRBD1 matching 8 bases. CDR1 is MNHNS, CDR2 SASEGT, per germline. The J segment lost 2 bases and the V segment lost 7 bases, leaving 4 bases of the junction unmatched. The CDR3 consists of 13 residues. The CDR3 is CASTKQGAYEQYF. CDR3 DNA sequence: TGTGCCAGCACGAAACAGGGGGCCTACGAGCAGTACTTC.

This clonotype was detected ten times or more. In DNA form, the CDR3 reads TGCAGTGCTATAGTCCCTTTAGCCAAAAACATTCAGTACTTC. Protein sequence: CSAIVPLAKNIQYF. The V call is TRBV20-1, the J call TRBJ2-4, with D unresolved. The germline V gene encodes CDR1 DFQATT and CDR2 SNEGSKA (reference sequence). V gave up 4 bases and J gave up 0 bases, with 10 bases separating them. There are 14 residues in the CDR3.

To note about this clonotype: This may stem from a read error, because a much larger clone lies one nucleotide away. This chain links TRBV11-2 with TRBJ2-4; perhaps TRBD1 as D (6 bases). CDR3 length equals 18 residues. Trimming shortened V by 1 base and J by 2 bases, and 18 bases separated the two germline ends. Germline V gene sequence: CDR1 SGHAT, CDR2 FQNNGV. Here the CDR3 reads CASSLGGKRGISKNIQYF. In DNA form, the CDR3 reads TGTGCCAGCAGCTTAGGGGGAAAGAGGGGGATCTCCAAAAACATTCAGTACTTC.

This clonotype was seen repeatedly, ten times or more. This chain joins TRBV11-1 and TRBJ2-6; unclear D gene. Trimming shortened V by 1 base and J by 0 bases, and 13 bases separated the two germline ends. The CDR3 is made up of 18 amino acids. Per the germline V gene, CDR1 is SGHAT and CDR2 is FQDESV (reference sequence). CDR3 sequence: CASSLVDPRDSGANVLTF. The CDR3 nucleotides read TGTGCCAGCAGCTTAGTGGACCCCAGAGACTCTGGGGCCAACGTCCTGACTTTC.

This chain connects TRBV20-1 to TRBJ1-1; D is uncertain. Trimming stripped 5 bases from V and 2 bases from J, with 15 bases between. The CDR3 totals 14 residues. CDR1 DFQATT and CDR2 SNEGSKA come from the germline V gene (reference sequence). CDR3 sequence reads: CSAPHPLGNTEAFF. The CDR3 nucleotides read TGCAGTGCTCCCCATCCTTTGGGAAACACTGAAGCTTTCTTT.

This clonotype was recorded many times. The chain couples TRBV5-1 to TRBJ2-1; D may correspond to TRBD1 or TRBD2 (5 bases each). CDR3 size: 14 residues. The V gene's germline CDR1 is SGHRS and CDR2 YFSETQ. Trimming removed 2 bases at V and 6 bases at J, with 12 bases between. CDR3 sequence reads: CASSFSQRGNEQFF. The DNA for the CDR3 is TGCGCCAGCAGCTTTTCGCAGAGGGGCAATGAGCAGTTCTTC. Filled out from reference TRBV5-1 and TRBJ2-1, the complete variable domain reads KAGVTQTPRYLIKTRGQQVTLSCSPISGHRSVSWYQQTPGQGLQFLFEYFSETQRNKGNFPGRFSGRQFSNSRSEMNVSTLELGDSALYLCASSFSQRGNEQFFGPGTRLTVL.

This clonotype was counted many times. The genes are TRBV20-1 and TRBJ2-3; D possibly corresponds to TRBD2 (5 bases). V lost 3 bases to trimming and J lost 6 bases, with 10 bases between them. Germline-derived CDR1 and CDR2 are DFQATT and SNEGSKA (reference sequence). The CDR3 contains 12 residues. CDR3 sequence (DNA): TGCAGTGCTAGTCCCGGGGTGGATACGCAGTATTTT. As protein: CSASPGVDTQYF.

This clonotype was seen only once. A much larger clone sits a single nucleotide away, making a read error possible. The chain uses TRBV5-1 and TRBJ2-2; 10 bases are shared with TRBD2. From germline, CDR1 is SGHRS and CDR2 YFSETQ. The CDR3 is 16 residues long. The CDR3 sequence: CASRGALAGVTWELFF. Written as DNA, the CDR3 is TGCGCCAGCAGAGGGGCGCTAGCGGGAGTCACCTGGGAGCTGTTTTTT.

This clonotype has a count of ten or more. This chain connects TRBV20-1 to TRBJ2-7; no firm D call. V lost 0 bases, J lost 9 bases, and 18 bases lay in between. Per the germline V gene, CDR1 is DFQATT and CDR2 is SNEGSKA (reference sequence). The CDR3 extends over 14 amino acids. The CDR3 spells CSARDLSDSAGQYF. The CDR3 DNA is TGCAGTGCTAGAGATTTGTCAGATTCCGCAGGGCAGTACTTC.

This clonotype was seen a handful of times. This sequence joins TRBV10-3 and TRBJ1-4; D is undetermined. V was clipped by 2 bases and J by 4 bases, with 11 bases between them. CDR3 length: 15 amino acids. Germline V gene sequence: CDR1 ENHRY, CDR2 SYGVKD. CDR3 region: CAISETKTGNEKLFF. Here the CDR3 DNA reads TGTGCCATCAGTGAGACTAAAACTGGTAATGAAAAACTGTTTTTT.

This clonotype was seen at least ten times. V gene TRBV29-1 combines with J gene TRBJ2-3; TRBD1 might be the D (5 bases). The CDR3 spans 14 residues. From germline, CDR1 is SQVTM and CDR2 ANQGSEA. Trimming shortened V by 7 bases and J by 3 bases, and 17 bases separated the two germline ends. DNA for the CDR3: TGCAGCGGGGGCCCTCAGCCCCTGACAGATACGCAGTATTTT. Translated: CSGGPQPLTDTQYF.

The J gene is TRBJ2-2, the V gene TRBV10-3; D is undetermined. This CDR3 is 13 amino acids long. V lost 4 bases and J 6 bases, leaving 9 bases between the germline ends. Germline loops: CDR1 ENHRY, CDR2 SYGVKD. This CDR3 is CAISATGAGELFF. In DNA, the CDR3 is TGTGCCATCAGTGCTACTGGGGCCGGGGAGCTGTTTTTT.